The 14 T cell receptor beta chains reported below all come from one sample, sequenced in a study of shared clonotypes between healthy human individuals. TCRdb's table, derived via immunoSEQ multiplex PCR, lists solely in-frame clones and lacks some. The sample lists about 520,000 clones; more than 95% were seen once. Sequencing was done on a sample of naive CD4+ T cells sorted from blood. The subset is: CD45RA+ positively selected. These receptors all stem from a woman aged 25 to 45 in good health.

This sequence joins TRBV5-1 and TRBJ2-2, with TRBD2 matching 8 bases. V dropped 2 bases and J dropped 0; count of bases not matched to a gene: 12. The CDR3 is made up of 19 amino acids. Germline loops: CDR1 SGHRS, CDR2 YFSETQ. The CDR3 DNA is TGCGCCAGCAGCTTAAGTACTAGCGGAGAAACCGCGAACACCGGGGAGCTGTTTTTT. It yields the protein CASSLSTSGETANTGELFF.

V usage is TRBV30 and J usage is TRBJ1-2; no clear D gene. The germline CDR1 and CDR2 sequences are GTSNPN and SVGIG (reference sequence). There are 11 residues in the CDR3. V was trimmed by 4 bases and J by 4 bases, leaving 7 bases between them. CDR3 sequence: CAWTTSYGYTF. In DNA form, the CDR3 reads TGTGCCTGGACCACCTCCTATGGCTACACCTTC.

This rearrangement joins TRBV2 to TRBJ2-2, with TRBD1 matching over 8 bases. Germline V CDR1 and CDR2: SNHLY, FYNNEI. V was clipped by 1 base and J by 6 bases; unmatched bases: 4. The CDR3 spans 15 residues. Here the CDR3 DNA reads TGTGCCAGCAGTGAAGGGACAGGGTCGTCCGGGGAGCTGTTTTTT. This encodes CASSEGTGSSGELFF.

This rearrangement joins TRBV27 to TRBJ2-3; D unclear. V was shortened by 6 bases and J by 5 bases, with 15 bases between the two germline ends. The CDR3 loop spans 14 amino acids. Germline V gene data show CDR1 as MNHEY and CDR2 as SMNVEV (reference sequence). This CDR3 reads CASSLSVPKDTQYF. Here the CDR3 DNA reads TGTGCCAGCAGCCTCTCAGTCCCGAAAGATACGCAGTATTTT.

This chain connects TRBV4-2 to TRBJ2-2; possible D gene TRBD1, 5 bases. The CDR3 is made up of 14 amino acids. Germline CDR1 and CDR2: LGHNA and YNFKEQ. The V end was cut by 4 bases, the J end by 3 bases, with 9 bases between. CDR3 sequence: CASSLRVDTGELFF. Here the CDR3 DNA reads TGTGCCAGCAGCCTCAGGGTGGACACCGGGGAGCTGTTTTTT.

The gene calls are TRBV19 and TRBJ1-1; perhaps TRBD1 as D (6 bases). Per the germline V gene, CDR1 is LNHDA and CDR2 is SQIVND (reference sequence). The CDR3 covers 14 residues. V lost 4 bases to trimming and J lost 6 bases, with 15 bases between them. DNA of the CDR3: TGTGCCAGTAGTAGGGGGGGCAGGGGCTCTGAAGCTTTCTTT. Amino acids: CASSRGGRGSEAFF. Based on the CDR3 plus reference TRBV19 and TRBJ1-1, the full variable domain is DGGITQSPKYLFRKEGQNVTLSCEQNLNHDAMYWYRQDPGQGLRLIYYSQIVNDFQKGDIAEGYSVSREKKESFPLTVTSAQKNPTAFYLCASSRGGRGSEAFFGQGTRLTVV.

This rearrangement joins TRBV28 to TRBJ1-1; D possibly corresponds to TRBD1 (5 bases). Trimming removed 4 bases at V and 8 bases at J, with 8 bases between. The CDR3 contains 11 residues. CDR1 and CDR2 (germline): MDHEN, SYDVKM. The CDR3 DNA follows: TGTGCCAGCAGTTCCCGGGGGGAAGCTTTCTTT. It codes for CASSSRGEAFF.

This clone was counted once. The CDR3 sequence is CASRTSGGYEQYF. CDR3 bases: TGTGCCAGCAGGACTAGCGGCGGCTACGAGCAGTACTTC. This chain joins TRBV6-6 and TRBJ2-7; TRBD2 matches at 9 bases. The V gene's germline CDR1 is MNHNY and CDR2 SVGAGI (reference sequence). The CDR3 consists of 13 residues. V trimming: 6 bases; J trimming: 3 bases; junction bases outside the gene matches: 3.

On this clone itself: The sample holds other DNA sequences that translate to the same CDR3. The gene calls are TRBV18 and TRBJ2-7, with D perhaps matching TRBD1 or TRBD2 (5 bases each). Germline values: CDR1 KGHSH, CDR2 LQKENI. V shed 3 bases and J shed 2 bases, with 11 bases lying between them. This CDR3 spans 14 amino acids. CDR3 bases: TGTGCCAGCTCACCGGGGACCAGAGCCTACGAGCAGTACTTC. It yields the protein CASSPGTRAYEQYF.

The chain employs TRBV19 and TRBJ1-1; D is unclear. CDR1 is LNHDA and CDR2 is SQIVND in the germline V gene (reference sequence). Trimming took 7 bases from V and 4 from J, leaving 19 bases between them. The CDR3 runs 15 residues. As DNA, the CDR3 is TGTGCCAGTACTCTGACTTATGAGGTTGTCACTGAAGCTTTCTTT. This sequence encodes CASTLTYEVVTEAFF.

J is TRBJ2-5 and V is TRBV25-1, with a tentative D call TRBD1 (5 bases). Trimming removed 4 bases from V and 5 bases from J, with 20 bases in between. This CDR3 has 16 residues. In germline, CDR1 is MGHDK, CDR2 SYGVNS. CDR3 residues: CASSAGRVRDSETQYF. As DNA, the CDR3 is TGTGCCAGCAGTGCGGGCAGGGTAAGGGATAGTGAGACCCAGTACTTC.

The CDR3, as DNA: TGTGCCAGCAGCTTGGTAGCCTACGAGCAGTACTTC. Amino acid sequence: CASSLVAYEQYF. The genes are TRBV5-4 and TRBJ2-7; D is undetermined. CDR1 and CDR2 (germline): SGHNT, YYREEE (reference sequence). CDR3 size: 12 residues. Between the trimmed V and J ends, which lost 0 bases and 2 bases, there was a span of 3 bases.

The chain is built from TRBV2 and TRBJ2-1; 8 nucleotides agree with TRBD2. CDR1 and CDR2 from the germline V gene are SNHLY and FYNNEI. The V and J ends lost 6 bases and 8 bases, in that order; junction bases with no gene match: 9. This CDR3 spans 14 amino acids. CDR3 protein: CASSYGTSLDEQFF. Here the CDR3 DNA reads TGTGCCAGCAGCTATGGGACTAGTTTAGATGAGCAGTTCTTC.

This chain joins TRBV6-1 and TRBJ2-5; D gene unclear. CDR3 length equals 14 residues. V lost 7 bases, J lost 0 bases, and 12 bases lay in between. The V gene's germline CDR1 is MNHNS and CDR2 SASEGT. The CDR3 bases are TGTGCCAGCACCGATGGATGGTACCAAGAGACCCAGTACTTC. This translates into CASTDGWYQETQYF.